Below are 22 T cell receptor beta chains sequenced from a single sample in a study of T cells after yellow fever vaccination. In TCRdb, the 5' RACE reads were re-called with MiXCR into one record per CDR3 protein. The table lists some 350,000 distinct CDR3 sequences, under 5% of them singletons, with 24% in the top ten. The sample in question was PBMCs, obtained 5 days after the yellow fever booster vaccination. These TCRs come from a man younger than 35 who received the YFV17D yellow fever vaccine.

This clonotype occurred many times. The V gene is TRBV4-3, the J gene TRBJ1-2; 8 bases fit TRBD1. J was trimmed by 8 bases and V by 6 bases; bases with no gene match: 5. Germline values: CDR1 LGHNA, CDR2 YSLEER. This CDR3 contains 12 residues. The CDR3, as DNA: TGCGCCAGCAGAGGGACAGGAAAAGGCTACACCTTC. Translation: CASRGTGKGYTF.

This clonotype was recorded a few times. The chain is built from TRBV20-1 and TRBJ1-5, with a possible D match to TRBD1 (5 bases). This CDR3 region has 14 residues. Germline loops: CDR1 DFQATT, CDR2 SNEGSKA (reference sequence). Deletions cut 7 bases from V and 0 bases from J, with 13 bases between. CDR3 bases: TGCAGTGTAGTCACAGGCAATAGCAATCAGCCCCAGCATTTT. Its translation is CSVVTGNSNQPQHF.

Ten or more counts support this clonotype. DNA of the CDR3: TGCGCCAGCAGCCAAGAAAAAGCGGGGAGGCGGTACTTC. Protein: CASSQEKAGRRYF. The chain uses TRBV4-3 and TRBJ2-4; 7 bases line up with TRBD2. The V segment lost 0 bases and the J segment 15 bases; nucleotides outside the gene matches: 8. The CDR3 contains 13 residues. Germline CDR1 LGHNA, CDR2 YSLEER.

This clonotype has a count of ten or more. This chain's CDR3 is CASSLNPSGGAGEQYF. CDR3 sequence (DNA): TGTGCCAGCAGCTTGAACCCTAGCGGGGGGGCCGGTGAGCAGTACTTC. The V and J genes are TRBV11-2 and TRBJ2-7; 12 nucleotides match TRBD2. The CDR3 spans 16 residues. CDR1 and CDR2 from the germline V gene are SGHAT and FQNNGV. The trim removed 3 bases at V and 7 bases at J, leaving 10 bases unmatched.

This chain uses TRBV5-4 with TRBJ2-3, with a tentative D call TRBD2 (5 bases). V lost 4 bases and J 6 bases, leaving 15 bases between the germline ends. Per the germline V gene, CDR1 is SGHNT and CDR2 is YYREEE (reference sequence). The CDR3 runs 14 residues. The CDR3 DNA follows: TGTGCCAGCAGCCCACCCGGAGGTCGGGATACGCAGTATTTT. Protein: CASSPPGGRDTQYF.

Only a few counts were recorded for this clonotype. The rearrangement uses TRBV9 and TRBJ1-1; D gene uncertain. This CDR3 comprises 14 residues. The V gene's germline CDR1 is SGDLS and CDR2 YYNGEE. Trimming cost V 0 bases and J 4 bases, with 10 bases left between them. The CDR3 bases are TGTGCCAGCAGCGTAGGTCAGCACGGCACTGAAGCTTTCTTT. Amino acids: CASSVGQHGTEAFF.

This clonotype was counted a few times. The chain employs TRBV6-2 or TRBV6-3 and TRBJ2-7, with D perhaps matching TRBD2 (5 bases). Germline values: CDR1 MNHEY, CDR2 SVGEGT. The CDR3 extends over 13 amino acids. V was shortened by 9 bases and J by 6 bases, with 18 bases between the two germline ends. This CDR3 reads CASAQRGPGEQYF. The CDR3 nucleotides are TGTGCCAGTGCTCAGCGAGGGCCAGGCGAGCAGTACTTC.

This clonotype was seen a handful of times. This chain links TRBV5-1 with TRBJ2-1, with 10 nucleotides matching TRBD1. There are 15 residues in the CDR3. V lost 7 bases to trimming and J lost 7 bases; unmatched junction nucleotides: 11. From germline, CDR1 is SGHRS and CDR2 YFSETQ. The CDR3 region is CASVSGTGVWNEQFF. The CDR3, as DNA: TGCGCCAGCGTCTCCGGGACAGGGGTTTGGAATGAGCAGTTCTTC.

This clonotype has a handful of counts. The DNA for the CDR3 is TGCAGTGCTCCCGAACGGGGGGACTTCTCTGGGGCCAACGTCCTGACTTTC. Residues: CSAPERGDFSGANVLTF. The gene calls are TRBV20-1 and TRBJ2-6; TRBD2 agrees at 7 bases. The CDR3 is 17 residues long. Unmatched junction bases numbered 10, after V lost 5 bases and J lost 0 bases. Germline CDR1 is DFQATT and CDR2 is SNEGSKA (reference sequence).

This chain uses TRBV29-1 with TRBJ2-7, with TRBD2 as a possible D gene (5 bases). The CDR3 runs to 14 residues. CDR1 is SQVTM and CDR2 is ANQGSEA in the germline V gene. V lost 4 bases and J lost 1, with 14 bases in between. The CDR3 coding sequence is TGCAGCGTTGTGGCTCTGGACTCGTCCTACGAGCAGTACTTC. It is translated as CSVVALDSSYEQYF.

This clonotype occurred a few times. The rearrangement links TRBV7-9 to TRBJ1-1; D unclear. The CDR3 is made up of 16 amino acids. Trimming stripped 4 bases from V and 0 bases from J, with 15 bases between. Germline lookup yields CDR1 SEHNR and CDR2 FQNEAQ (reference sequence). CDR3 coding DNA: TGTGCCAGCAGCTCAGCAACCTTTCACATGAACACTGAAGCTTTCTTT. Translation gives CASSSATFHMNTEAFF.

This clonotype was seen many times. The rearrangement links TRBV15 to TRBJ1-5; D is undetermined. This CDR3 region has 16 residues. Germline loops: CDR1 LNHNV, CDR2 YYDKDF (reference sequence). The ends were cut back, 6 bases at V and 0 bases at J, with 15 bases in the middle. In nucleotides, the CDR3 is TGTGCCACCAGATACGGGAGAAGATATAGCAATCAGCCCCAGCATTTT. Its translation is CATRYGRRYSNQPQHF.

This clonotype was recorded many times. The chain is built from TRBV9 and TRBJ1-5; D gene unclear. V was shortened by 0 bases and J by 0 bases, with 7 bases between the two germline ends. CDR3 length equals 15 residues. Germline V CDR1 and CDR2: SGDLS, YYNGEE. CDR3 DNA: TGTGCCAGCAGCGTAGAAGGTTATAGCAATCAGCCCCAGCATTTT. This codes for CASSVEGYSNQPQHF.

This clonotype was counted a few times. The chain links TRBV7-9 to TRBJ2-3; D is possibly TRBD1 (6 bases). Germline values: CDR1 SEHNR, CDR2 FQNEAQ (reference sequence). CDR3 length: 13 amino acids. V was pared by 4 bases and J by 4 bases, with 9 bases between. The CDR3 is CASSYRQADTQYF. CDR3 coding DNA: TGTGCCAGCAGCTACCGACAGGCAGATACGCAGTATTTT.

The CDR3 nucleotides read TGTGCCAGCAGTTTCGGCATTGAGCAGTTCTTC. It translates to CASSFGIEQFF. The J gene is TRBJ2-1, the V gene TRBV28; D gene uncertain. CDR1 and CDR2 (germline): MDHEN, SYDVKM. The length of the CDR3 is 11 residues. Trimming left V 3 bases short and J 9 bases short, with 6 bases between.

The CDR3 bases are TGCAGTGCACCCGGGACAAGCACAGATACGCAGTATTTT. Encoded protein: CSAPGTSTDTQYF. The V and J genes are TRBV20-1 and TRBJ2-3; a possible D gene is TRBD1 (6 bases). V was trimmed by 6 bases and J by 0 bases, leaving 10 bases between them. Germline CDR1 DFQATT, CDR2 SNEGSKA (reference sequence). The CDR3 is 13 amino acids.

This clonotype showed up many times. As DNA, the CDR3 is TGTGCCAGCAGCCAAGCGGGGGGGCCTGCAGATACGCAGTATTTT. Protein product: CASSQAGGPADTQYF. The rearrangement joins TRBV3-1 to TRBJ2-3, with 8 bases aligning to TRBD2. Germline CDR1 is LGHDT and CDR2 is YNNKEL (reference sequence). The CDR3 is 15 amino acids. Trimming took 1 base from V and 4 from J; bases not matched to a gene: 4.

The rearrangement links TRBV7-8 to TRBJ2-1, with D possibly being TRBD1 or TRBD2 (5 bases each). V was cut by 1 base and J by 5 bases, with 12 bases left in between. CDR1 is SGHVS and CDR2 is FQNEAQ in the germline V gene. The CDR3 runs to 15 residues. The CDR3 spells CASSLVGAGDNEQFF. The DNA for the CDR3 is TGTGCCAGCAGCTTAGTCGGGGCGGGTGACAATGAGCAGTTCTTC.

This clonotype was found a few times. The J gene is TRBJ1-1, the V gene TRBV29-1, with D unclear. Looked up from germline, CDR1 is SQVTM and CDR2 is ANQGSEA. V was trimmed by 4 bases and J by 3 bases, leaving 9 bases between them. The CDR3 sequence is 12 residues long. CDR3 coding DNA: TGCAGCGTTGTAGAAAATCACACTGAAGCTTTCTTT. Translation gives CSVVENHTEAFF. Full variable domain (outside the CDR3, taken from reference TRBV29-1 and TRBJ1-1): SAVISQKPSRDICQRGTSLTIQCQVDSQVTMMFWYRQQPGQSLTLIATANQGSEATYESGFVIDKFPISRPNLTFSTLTVSNMSPEDSSIYLCSVVENHTEAFFGQGTRLTVV.

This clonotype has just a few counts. CDR3 coding DNA: TGCAGCGTTGGAGATGGGGGGCCTAACTATGGCTACACCTTC. Translated: CSVGDGGPNYGYTF. The rearrangement uses TRBV29-1 and TRBJ1-2; maybe TRBD1 (6 bases). Germline CDR1 is SQVTM and CDR2 is ANQGSEA. This CDR3 is built from 14 residues. V shed 4 bases and J shed 0 bases, with 12 bases lying between them.

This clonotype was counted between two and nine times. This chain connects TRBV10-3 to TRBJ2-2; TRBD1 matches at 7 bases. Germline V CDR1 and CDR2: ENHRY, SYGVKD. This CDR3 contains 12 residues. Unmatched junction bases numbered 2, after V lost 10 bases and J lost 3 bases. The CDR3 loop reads CATQGDTGELFF. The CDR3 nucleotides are TGTGCCACCCAGGGGGACACCGGGGAGCTGTTTTTT.

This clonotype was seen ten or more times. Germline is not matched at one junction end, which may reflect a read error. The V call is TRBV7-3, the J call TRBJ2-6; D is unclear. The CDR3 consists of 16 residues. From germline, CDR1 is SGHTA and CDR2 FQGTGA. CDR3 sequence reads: CASSLTPSSGANVLTF. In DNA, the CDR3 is TGTGCCAGCAGCCTAACACCGAGCTCTGGGGCCAACGTCCTGACTTTC. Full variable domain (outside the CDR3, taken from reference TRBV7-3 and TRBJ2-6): GAGVSQTPSNKVTEKGKYVELRCDPISGHTALYWYRQSLGQGPEFLIYFQGTGAADDSGLPNDRFFAVRPEGSVSTLKIQRTERGDSAVYLCASSLTPSSGANVLTFGAGSRLTVL.